This T cell receptor (beta chain) was documented in a study of memory CD4+ T cells and cytomegalovirus serostatus. The wider study: This sample comes from healthy Belgian adults, eight to ten CMV seropositive, some 22 seronegative.

Study results and limitations: Each of 60 to 80 CMV-associated TCRbeta sequences occurred in one to five individuals. The CMV-associated TCR signature appears largely within the CD4+ memory repertoire.

The sort gate was single viable CD3+CD4+CD8-CD45RO+ cells for memory CD4+ T cells. As regards this clone: The antigen is undetermined.

Per the original data handling: After removing out-of-frame reads, 2 million to 2.5 million distinct TCRbeta sequences remained. Sequencing used immunoSEQ multiplex PCR; TCRdb keeps in-frame clones, though not all of them. The V and J calls and the clone size are those of that table, but D and trimming were determined from the DNA. Of over 35,000 clones listed, 75% to 85% are singletons. CDR3 length: 15 residues. The V gene lost 3 bases and the J gene lost 5 bases, with 16 bases spanning the gap. Germline values: CDR1 SGHTA, CDR2 FQGNSA. This TCR derives from an adult in good health and CMV-seronegative. The sample was memory CD4+ T cells from blood. V and J are TRBV7-2 and TRBJ2-5; weak D call: TRBD1 (6 bases). The CDR3 loop is CASSLPRRQGETQYF. The CDR3 DNA is TGTGCCAGCAGCTTGCCTAGAAGGCAGGGGGAGACCCAGTACTTC.